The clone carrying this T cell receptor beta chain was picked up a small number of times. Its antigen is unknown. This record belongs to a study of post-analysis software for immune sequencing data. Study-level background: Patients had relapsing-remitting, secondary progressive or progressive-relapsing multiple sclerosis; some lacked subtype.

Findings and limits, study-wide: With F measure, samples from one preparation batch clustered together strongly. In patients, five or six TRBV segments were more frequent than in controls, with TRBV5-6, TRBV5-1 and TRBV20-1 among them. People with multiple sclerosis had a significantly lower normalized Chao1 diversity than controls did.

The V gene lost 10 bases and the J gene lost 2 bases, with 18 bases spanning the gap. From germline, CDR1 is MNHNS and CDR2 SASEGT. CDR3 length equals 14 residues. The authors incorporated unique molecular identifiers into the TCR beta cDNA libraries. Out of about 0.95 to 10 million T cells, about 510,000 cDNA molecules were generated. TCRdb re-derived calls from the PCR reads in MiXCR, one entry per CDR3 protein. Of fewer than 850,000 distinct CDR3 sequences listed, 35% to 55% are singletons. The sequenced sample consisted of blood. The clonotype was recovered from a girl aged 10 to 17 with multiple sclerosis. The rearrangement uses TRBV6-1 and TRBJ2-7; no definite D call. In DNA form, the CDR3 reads TGTGCCATGCAAGCGTCCTTTTCGCCCTACGAGCAGTACTTC. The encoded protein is CAMQASFSPYEQYF.